A selection of T cell receptor beta chains follows, all from one sample in a study of beta chain features in type 1 diabetes. TCRdb's copy holds only in-frame clones and misses some; the assay was immunoSEQ multiplex PCR. The sample carries approximately 160,000 clones, 9% to 12% recorded once. Sequencing used central memory CD4+ T cells from blood. Source of these receptors: a man aged 25 to 45 with type 1 diabetes. Both conserved end residues are part of each CDR3. D genes are given only for firm matches. Clone size is stated in some rows and not others, as once, few, many or a class when expanded.

J gene | D gene | V gene | clone size | CDR3 protein | CDR3 DNA
TRBJ2-5 | NA | TRBV20-1 | NA | CSAPRGETQYF | TGCAGTGCCCCTCGGGGTGAGACCCAGTACTTC
TRBJ1-2 | NA | TRBV11-2 | NA | CASRRQAPGGYTF | TGTGCCAGCAGGCGACAGGCTCCGGGTGGCTACACCTTC
TRBJ2-1 | TRBD2 | TRBV7-3 | NA | CASSAGASYNEQFF | TGTGCCAGCTCAGCGGGAGCTAGCTACAATGAGCAGTTCTTC
TRBJ1-1 | NA | TRBV28 | NA | CASSPPTAMNTEAFF | TGTGCCAGCAGTCCACCGACAGCCATGAACACTGAAGCTTTCTTT
TRBJ1-4 | NA | TRBV15 | NA | CATKAPGVNEKLFF | TGTGCCACCAAGGCTCCCGGAGTTAATGAAAAACTGTTTTTT
TRBJ2-5 | TRBD2 | TRBV29-1 | many | CSVERLAQETQYF | TGCAGCGTCGAACGACTAGCGCAAGAGACCCAGTACTTC
TRBJ1-3 | NA | TRBV5-6 | NA | CASSFAGREYRGNTIYF | TGTGCCAGCAGCTTCGCCGGACGGGAGTACCGTGGAAACACCATATATTTT
TRBJ1-1 | NA | TRBV19 | few | CASSRTARDGRNTEAFF | TGTGCCAGTAGTCGGACAGCCCGTGATGGTCGGAACACTGAAGCTTTCTTT
TRBJ2-5 | TRBD1 | TRBV5-6 | NA | CASSGYRGLGETQYF | TGTGCCAGCAGCGGATACAGGGGATTGGGAGAGACCCAGTACTTC
TRBJ1-1 | TRBD1 | TRBV2 | few | CASSRQGQGAFF | TGTGCCAGCAGTAGACAGGGACAGGGAGCTTTCTTT
TRBJ2-1 | TRBD2 | TRBV27 | few | CASSLPGLAGVGNEQFF | TGTGCCAGCAGTTTACCGGGACTAGCGGGAGTTGGAAATGAGCAGTTCTTC
TRBJ2-5 | NA | TRBV5-5 | few | CASSLYQETQYF | TGTGCCAGCAGTCTGTACCAAGAGACCCAGTACTTC
TRBJ2-3 | TRBD2 | TRBV29-1 | few | CSVEVAGGEDTQYF | TGCAGCGTTGAGGTGGCGGGAGGGGAAGATACGCAGTATTTT
TRBJ1-5 | NA | TRBV27 | few | CASSLTGLNQPQHF | TGTGCCAGCAGTTTGACAGGCCTCAATCAGCCCCAGCATTTT
TRBJ2-1 | TRBD2 | TRBV28 | few | CASFEGGSIANEQFF | TGTGCCAGCTTTGAGGGCGGGAGTATTGCCAATGAGCAGTTCTTC
TRBJ2-1 | NA | TRBV12-1 | few | CASSTSGKGLNEQFF | TGTGCCAGCAGCACTAGCGGGAAGGGACTCAATGAGCAGTTCTTC
TRBJ2-1 | TRBD1 | TRBV2 | NA | CASSLIYRGQGNEQFF | TGTGCCAGCAGTCTCATCTACAGGGGGCAGGGGAATGAGCAGTTCTTC
TRBJ2-7 | NA | TRBV7-2 | NA | CASSLQGYEQYF | TGTGCCAGCAGTTTACAGGGCTACGAGCAGTACTTC
TRBJ1-1 | NA | TRBV9 | NA | CASSSSAGGRGNTEAFF | TGTGCCAGCAGCTCTAGCGCGGGGGGCAGGGGTAACACTGAAGCTTTCTTT
TRBJ1-1 | NA | TRBV29-1 | many | CSVVRGKRADTEAFF | TGCAGCGTTGTTAGGGGCAAAAGGGCCGACACTGAAGCTTTCTTT
TRBJ2-7 | TRBD1 | TRBV4-3 | many | CASSRTTGTASYEQYF | TGCGCCAGCAGCCGCACCACCGGGACAGCCTCCTACGAGCAGTACTTC
TRBJ2-3 | NA | TRBV5-4 | few | CASSSVPDTQYF | TGTGCCAGCAGCTCGGTACCAGATACGCAGTATTTT
TRBJ2-7 | NA | TRBV2 | NA | CASTGNRDYEQYF | TGTGCCAGCACCGGAAACAGGGATTACGAGCAGTACTTC
TRBJ2-7 | NA | TRBV7-9 | few | CASSWTQGLLEQYF | TGTGCCAGCAGCTGGACCCAGGGACTTCTCGAGCAGTACTTC
TRBJ1-1 | TRBD1 | TRBV29-1 | NA | CSARTGSPTEAFF | TGCAGCGCTAGGACAGGGAGCCCCACTGAAGCTTTCTTT
TRBJ2-7 | NA | TRBV5-4 | few | CASSTGTYEQYF | TGTGCCAGCAGCACAGGGACCTACGAGCAGTACTTC
TRBJ2-1 | NA | TRBV7-3 | few | CASSFGANSYNEQFF | TGTGCCAGCAGCTTTGGGGCAAACTCCTACAATGAGCAGTTCTTC
TRBJ2-2 | TRBD2 | TRBV28 | NA | CASTLAGGDTGELFF | TGTGCCAGCACCTTAGCGGGAGGGGACACCGGGGAGCTGTTTTTT
TRBJ2-1 | NA | TRBV7-9 | many | CASSTTGTLWEQFF | TGTGCCAGCAGCACGACCGGGACACTCTGGGAGCAGTTCTTC
TRBJ2-4 | NA | TRBV4-2 | few | CASSQEMAGAAKNIQYF | TGTGCCAGCAGCCAAGAGATGGCAGGGGCAGCCAAAAACATTCAGTACTTC
TRBJ1-1 | NA | TRBV11-2 | once | CASSREGDGEAFF | TGTGCCAGCAGCCGCGAGGGGGACGGTGAAGCTTTCTTT
TRBJ1-1 | NA | TRBV5-1 | NA | CASSLVVNTEAFF | TGCGCCAGCAGCTTGGTAGTGAACACTGAAGCTTTCTTT
TRBJ2-2 | TRBD1 | TRBV5-4 | few | CASSKGTGGPGELFF | TGTGCCAGCAGCAAGGGGACAGGGGGCCCCGGGGAGCTGTTTTTT
TRBJ2-7 | TRBD2 | TRBV28 | few | CASSLGGRAQEQYF | TGTGCCAGCAGTTTAGGGGGGAGGGCCCAGGAGCAGTACTTC
TRBJ1-1 | NA | TRBV29-1 | NA | CSVVGHMNTEAFF | TGCAGCGTTGTAGGACATATGAACACTGAAGCTTTCTTT
TRBJ1-1 | NA | TRBV5-6 | NA | CASSLEWSTEAFF | TGTGCCAGCAGCTTGGAATGGAGTACTGAAGCTTTCTTT
TRBJ2-5 | TRBD2 | TRBV7-2 | few | CASSLTGGQETQYF | TGTGCCAGCAGCTTAACGGGAGGCCAGGAGACCCAGTACTTC
TRBJ1-5 | NA | TRBV5-6 | few | CASSHYVREVNNQPQHF | TGTGCCAGCAGCCATTACGTCAGGGAGGTTAACAATCAGCCCCAGCATTTT
TRBJ2-7 | NA | TRBV4-3 | few | CASSRVPTPASEQYF | TGCGCCAGCAGCCGAGTGCCAACGCCCGCGAGCGAGCAGTACTTC
TRBJ2-5 | TRBD2 | TRBV7-9 | few | CASSPGLAGAGETQYF | TGTGCCAGCAGCCCCGGACTAGCGGGAGCGGGGGAGACCCAGTACTTC
TRBJ2-5 | TRBD2 | TRBV9 | NA | CASSPTGLAGAETQYF | TGTGCCAGCAGCCCAACGGGACTAGCGGGAGCGGAGACCCAGTACTTC
TRBJ1-2 | TRBD1 | TRBV4-3 | NA | CASSQDSQGASGYTF | TGCGCCAGCAGCCAAGACTCACAGGGGGCAAGCGGCTACACCTTC
TRBJ2-1 | TRBD1 | TRBV14 | few | CASSRGQGWEQFF | TGTGCCAGCAGCCGGGGACAGGGTTGGGAGCAGTTCTTC
TRBJ2-1 | TRBD2 | TRBV29-1 | NA | CSVNWLAGDEQFF | TGCAGCGTTAATTGGCTAGCGGGAGATGAGCAGTTCTTC
TRBJ2-7 | TRBD2 | TRBV11-2 | few | CASSPSGNSYEQYF | TGTGCCAGCAGCCCTAGCGGCAACTCCTACGAGCAGTACTTC
TRBJ2-3 | TRBD2 | TRBV5-1 | NA | CASSTGLAGGDTQYF | TGCGCCAGCAGCACCGGACTAGCGGGAGGAGATACGCAGTATTTT
TRBJ2-7 | NA | TRBV5-1 | NA | CASSPGSPTSYEQYF | TGCGCCAGCAGTCCCGGGAGTCCTACTTCCTACGAGCAGTACTTC
TRBJ1-4 | NA | TRBV11-2 | few | CASSSGTLAEKLFF | TGTGCCAGCAGCTCTGGGACTTTGGCGGAAAAACTGTTTTTT
TRBJ1-1 | TRBD1 | TRBV5-1 | NA | CASSWGTGTGNTEAFF | TGCGCCAGCAGCTGGGGGACCGGGACAGGGAACACTGAAGCTTTCTTT
TRBJ2-5 | NA | TRBV18 | NA | CASSPPGSLVQETQYF | TGTGCCAGCTCACCGCCAGGGTCCCTAGTGCAAGAGACCCAGTACTTC
TRBJ2-1 | TRBD1 | TRBV19 | few | CASSTGQTFEQFF | TGTGCCAGTAGCACGGGACAGACCTTTGAGCAGTTCTTC
TRBJ2-1 | TRBD2 | TRBV7-3 | NA | CASRKAGGVYNEQFF | TGTGCCAGCCGAAAGGCGGGAGGGGTTTACAATGAGCAGTTCTTC
TRBJ2-3 | TRBD2 | TRBV7-3 | many | CASSPSAGVIDTQYF | TGTGCCAGCAGCCCCTCGGCGGGAGTTATAGATACGCAGTATTTT
TRBJ2-1 | NA | TRBV4-2 | NA | CASSPKQGHNEQFF | TGTGCCAGCAGCCCTAAACAGGGCCACAATGAGCAGTTCTTC
TRBJ2-2 | NA | TRBV28 | NA | CATGDTGELFF | TGTGCCACGGGGGACACCGGGGAGCTGTTTTTT
TRBJ2-5 | NA | TRBV6-5 | NA | CASSYGPGLRGVEYF | TGTGCCAGCAGTTACGGGCCGGGACTCAGAGGGGTTGAGTACTTC
TRBJ1-2 | NA | TRBV4-3 | NA | CASSQEGNTGAYGYTF | TGCGCCAGCAGCCAAGAAGGAAACACAGGTGCCTATGGCTACACCTTC
TRBJ2-2 | TRBD2 | TRBV18 | NA | CASSPVAGAGELFF | TGTGCCAGCTCACCGGTTGCGGGAGCCGGGGAGCTGTTTTTT
TRBJ2-6 | NA | TRBV27 | NA | CASSQFRGSGANVLTF | TGTGCCAGCAGTCAGTTTAGGGGCTCTGGGGCCAACGTCCTGACTTTC
TRBJ2-1 | NA | TRBV7-9 | once | CASSLGRVNEQFF | TGTGCCAGCAGCTTAGGGAGGGTTAATGAGCAGTTCTTC